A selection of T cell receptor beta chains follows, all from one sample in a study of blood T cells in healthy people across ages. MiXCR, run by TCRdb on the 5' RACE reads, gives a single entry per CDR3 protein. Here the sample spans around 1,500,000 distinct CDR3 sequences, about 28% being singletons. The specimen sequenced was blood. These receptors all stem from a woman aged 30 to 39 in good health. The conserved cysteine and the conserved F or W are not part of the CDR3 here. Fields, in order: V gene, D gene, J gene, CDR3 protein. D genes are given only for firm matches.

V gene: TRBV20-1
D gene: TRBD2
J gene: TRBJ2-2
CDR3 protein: SATPGLADTGELF

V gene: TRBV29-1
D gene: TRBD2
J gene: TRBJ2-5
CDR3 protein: SVAPGGVPQETQY

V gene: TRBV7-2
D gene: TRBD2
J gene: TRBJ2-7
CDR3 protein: ASSQISGTYEQY

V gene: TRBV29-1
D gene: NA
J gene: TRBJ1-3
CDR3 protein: SADWNSGNTIY

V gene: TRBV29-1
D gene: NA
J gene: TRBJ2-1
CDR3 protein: SFDLGASYNEQF

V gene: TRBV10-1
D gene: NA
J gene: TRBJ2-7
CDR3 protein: ASSPPLATPSYEQY

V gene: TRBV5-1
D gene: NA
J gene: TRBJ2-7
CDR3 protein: ASSLYTPEQKQY

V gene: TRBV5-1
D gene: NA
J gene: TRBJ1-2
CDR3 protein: ASSFQPANYGYT

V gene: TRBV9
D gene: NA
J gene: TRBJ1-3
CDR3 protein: ASSVAGGGYSGNTIY

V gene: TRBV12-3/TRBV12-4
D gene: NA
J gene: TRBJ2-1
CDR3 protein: ASSLVQANEQF

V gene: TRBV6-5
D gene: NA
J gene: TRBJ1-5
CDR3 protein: ASSTGSHQPQH

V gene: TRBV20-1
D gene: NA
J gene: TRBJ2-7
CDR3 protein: SAEGRQTRY

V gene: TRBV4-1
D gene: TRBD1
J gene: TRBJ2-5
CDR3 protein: ASSQEQGIQETQY

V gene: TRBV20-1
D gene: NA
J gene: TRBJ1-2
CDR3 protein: SVPEGRRYGYT

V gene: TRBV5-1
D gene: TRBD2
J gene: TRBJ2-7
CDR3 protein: ASSLAGGVGSEQY

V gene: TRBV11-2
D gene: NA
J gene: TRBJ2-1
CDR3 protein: ASSPQRGTALSYNEQF

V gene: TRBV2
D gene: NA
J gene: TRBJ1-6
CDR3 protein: ASRPDGNSPLH

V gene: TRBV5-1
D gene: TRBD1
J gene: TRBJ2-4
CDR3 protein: ASSGDRAKNIQY

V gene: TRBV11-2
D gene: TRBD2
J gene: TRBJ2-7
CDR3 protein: ASRPFSAGGISYEQY

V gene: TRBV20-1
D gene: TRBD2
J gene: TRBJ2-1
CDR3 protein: SARDPAGGNIEQF

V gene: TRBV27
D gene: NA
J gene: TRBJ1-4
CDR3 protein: ASGRPDPRGEKLF

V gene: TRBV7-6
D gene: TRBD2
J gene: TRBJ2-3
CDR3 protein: ASSIGTGGSTQY

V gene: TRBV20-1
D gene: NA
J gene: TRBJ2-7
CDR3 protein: SAGVSHEQY

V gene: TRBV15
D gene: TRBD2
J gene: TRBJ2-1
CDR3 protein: ATGSLAGFSCNEQF

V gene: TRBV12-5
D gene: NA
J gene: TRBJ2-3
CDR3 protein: ASGLIRTVTPDTQY

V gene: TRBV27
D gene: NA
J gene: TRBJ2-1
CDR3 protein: ASSWGVDNEQF

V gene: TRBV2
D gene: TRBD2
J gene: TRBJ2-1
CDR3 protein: ASIIAGASYNEQF

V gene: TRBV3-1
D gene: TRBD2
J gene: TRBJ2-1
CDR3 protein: ASSPKVVASGVLNEQF

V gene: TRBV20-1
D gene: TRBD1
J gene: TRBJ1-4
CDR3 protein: SATDRGREKLF